This entry concerns a single TCR beta chain. This clonotype is medium-sized (0.01 to 0.1%) in its sample. Its antigen target is currently unknown. No base-level quality is on record; no much larger clone is a single base apart. A history of other malignancies or of prior chemotherapy or radiotherapy was absent in all patients, and node-negative disease was shown on CT and PET/CT in all patients. At each of two time points, roughly 6.3 milliliters of peripheral venous blood were collected in EDTA tubes. Ficoll-Paque Plus density-gradient centrifugation was used to isolate PBMCs. Immediately after collection, samples were stored at -80 degrees C until analysis. V gives up 2 bases and J gives up 3 bases, and the segment between their germline ends measures 8 bases. Spanning cysteine to phenylalanine, the CDR3 consists of 14 amino acids. Only the CDR3 portion is preserved as DNA: 42 bases, with reading frame beginning at the first base. From the germline V gene (reference sequence), CDR1 is MNHEY and CDR2 is SMNVEV.

Two rounds of multiplex PCR on genomic DNA were used to amplify the TCR beta CDR3 region. In the first PCR round, primers specific to each TRBV and TRBJ gene were used, and the primer sequences were filed in Chinese patent CN105087789A. The second PCR round used universal primers. The Roche High Pure PCR Template Preparation Kit was used to extract genomic DNA from frozen PBMCs. Paired-end sequencing with 151 bp reads was performed on the libraries using an Illumina HiSeq 3000. For the original study's pipeline: CutAdapt was used to discard raw reads that did not contain the multiplex PCR primer sequences. High-quality paired reads were merged into contigs with PEAR. TRB V, D and J gene segments were assigned to each contig with MiXCR by alignment to reference sequences. CDR3 sequences were clustered by base quality and sequence similarity to remove sequencing errors. Shannon entropy, normalized by the natural log of the productive TCR sequence number, served as the measure of diversity. Clonality was computed as one minus the ratio of Shannon entropy to the natural log of the number of unique clonotypes. Using the Youden index from ROC curves, the researchers picked the repertoire-metric cut-offs for progression-free survival, and all analyses were carried out in R 3.5.3. The public sequencing data were trimmed at Q25 with fastp and processed into clonotypes with MiXCR by TCRdb, which kept only in-frame beta chains. Rows merge per CDR3 protein into single entries with the most common DNA and genes. It is TCRdb's table, rather than the study itself, that gives the V and J calls and clone size. The sample table contains about 19,000 distinct CDR3 sequences; only one count was recorded for 40% to 55% of them. The ten largest clones add up to roughly 33% of the sample.

The data originate from a study of prognosis after radiotherapy for stage I lung cancer (dated by TCRdb to 2020 to 2023). Broadly, across the study: Between early 2018 and early 2019, some 20 patients with stage I NSCLC were enrolled in Nanjing, China. Patients with newly diagnosed primary stage I lung tumors numbered fourteen, with several others having oligometastatic NSCLC after surgical resection of the primary tumor. All patients were considered medically inoperable, owing to comorbidities in some 11 and refusal of surgery in over 5. The cohort included approximately 13 men and five to seven women, with a median age of approximately 76 years and a range of roughly 53 to 85 years. Squamous cell carcinoma histology was identified in 7 or 8 patients, and adenocarcinoma histology was identified in about twelve patients. SBRT was given in 3 to 5 fractions with a biologically effective dose of at least 100 Gy, using image-guided IMRT or VMAT. Concurrent therapy was not administered to any patient alongside SBRT. After SBRT, distant metastases developed in about 20% of the 19 patients at a median of approximately 7 months, while the remaining 15 patients had no significant progression. Peripheral blood TCR beta repertoires were profiled in stage I NSCLC patients before and after stereotactic body radiotherapy, and the repertoires were related to distant failure. For each of the 20 or so patients, one blood sample was taken before SBRT and one after, so the study sequenced about 38 samples in total.

Results and caveats for the whole study, not just this receptor: Post-SBRT Shannon entropy and its change from baseline were lower in patients who developed distant metastases; baseline Shannon entropy was not associated with metastases. No determination of tumor specificity was made for expanded TCR clones. Limitations of the study included a small cohort and short follow-up, and the study findings need independent validation. Unique TCR clone counts fell after SBRT (median 10,088 before versus about 7,100 after; Wilcoxon paired P=0.011). Differences in TRBV and TRBJ usage frequencies by metastasis status were reportedly observed in two V genes at baseline and in roughly ten V and two J genes after SBRT. None of the reported P values were adjusted for multiple comparisons.

This clonotype originated in a donor aged 50 or older with non-small cell lung cancer. Recombination connected TRBV27 to TRBJ2-1; no D segment can be confidently identified. Material: PBMCs, obtained before or after stereotactic body radiation therapy (not recorded which). CDR3 loop: CASSLSRYYNEQFF. The sequenced DNA is TGTGCCAGCAGTTTAAGCAGATACTACAATGAGCAGTTCTTC.